Each of the 10 T cell receptor beta chains below was sequenced from the same sample in a study of cytomegalovirus exposure and HLA in healthy donors. Amplification used 60 Vbeta primers and 13 Jbeta primers. Sequencing used immunoSEQ multiplex PCR; TCRdb keeps in-frame clones, though not all of them. Here the sample table reports under 75,000 clones. The sequenced material came from PBMCs. All receptors come from a female donor in good health and CMV-seropositive.

The gene calls are TRBV29-1 and TRBJ1-2; TRBD1 matches at 8 bases. The V segment lost 6 bases and the J segment 4 bases; nucleotides outside the gene matches: 4. The length of the CDR3 is 12 residues. Germline V lookup: CDR1 SQVTM, CDR2 ANQGSEA. The CDR3 DNA follows: TGCAGCGTGAGGACAGGGACCTATGGCTACACCTTC. It codes for CSVRTGTYGYTF.

The V call is TRBV13, the J call TRBJ1-1; the D gene is possibly TRBD1 (6 bases). Trimming pared 5 bases from V and 6 bases from J, leaving 16 bases between. The germline V gene encodes CDR1 PRHDT and CDR2 FYEKMQ (reference sequence). This CDR3 contains 14 residues. CDR3 nucleotides: TGTGCCAGCAGCCCAGCAGGGGTTATACCTGAAGCTTTCTTT. This sequence encodes CASSPAGVIPEAFF.

This rearrangement joins TRBV28 to TRBJ2-5, with D possibly TRBD1 on 6 matching bases. The DNA matches TRBJ2-7 better at its end, which makes the J call doubtful. Per germline, CDR1 MDHEN and CDR2 SYDVKM. The CDR3 runs to 12 residues. The CDR3, as DNA: TGTGCCAGCAGCCTAGGGGGCTACGAGCAGTACTTC. Translation: CASSLGGYEQYF.

This chain joins TRBV18 and TRBJ1-6; 9 bases align to TRBD1. Germline CDR1 reads KGHSH; CDR2 reads LQKENI. V lost 3 bases to trimming and J lost 6 bases; unmatched junction nucleotides: 3. The CDR3 runs 15 residues. CDR3: CASSPRTGANSPLHF. CDR3 sequence (DNA): TGTGCCAGCTCACCCCGGACAGGGGCTAATTCACCCCTCCACTTT.

The rearrangement links TRBV10-3 to TRBJ2-5, with 8 bases identical to TRBD2. The V gene's germline CDR1 is ENHRY and CDR2 SYGVKD. The CDR3 has 14 residues. J gave up 2 bases and V 3 bases, and 2 bases lay outside the gene matches. The CDR3 DNA follows: TGTGCCATCAGTGACTCGGGGGGGCAAGAGACCCAGTACTTC. Translating gives CAISDSGGQETQYF.

The chain has TRBV28 and TRBJ1-1, with D uncertain. Deletions cut 6 bases from V and 0 bases from J, with 8 bases between. CDR1 and CDR2 (germline): MDHEN, SYDVKM. The length of the CDR3 is 13 residues. CDR3 in amino acids: CASSSGMNTEAFF. DNA for the CDR3: TGTGCCAGCAGCTCGGGTATGAACACTGAAGCTTTCTTT.

The chain recombines TRBV28 with TRBJ1-5; 9 nucleotides agree with TRBD1. CDR3 length: 16 amino acids. V lost 4 bases and J lost 2; bases outside the gene matches: 6. Germline values: CDR1 MDHEN, CDR2 SYDVKM. Here the CDR3 DNA reads TGTGCCAGCAGTTCACTCACAGGGGGCGGCAATCAGCCCCAGCATTTT. This codes for CASSSLTGGGNQPQHF.

This chain links TRBV7-9 with TRBJ1-1, with 7 positions matching TRBD1. V lost 5 bases to trimming and J lost 2 bases; unmatched junction nucleotides: 5. Germline loops: CDR1 SEHNR, CDR2 FQNEAQ (reference sequence). The CDR3 runs 14 residues. The CDR3: CASSRQGLNTEAFF. The CDR3 DNA sequence: TGTGCCAGCAGCAGACAGGGCCTCAACACTGAAGCTTTCTTT.

This chain joins TRBV5-1 and TRBJ2-2; 11 bases align to TRBD1. The germline gives CDR1 SGHRS, CDR2 YFSETQ. J gave up 11 bases and V 4 bases, and 7 bases lay outside the gene matches. This CDR3 is built from 14 residues. The CDR3 DNA reads as TGCGCCAGCAGCGAGGGACAGGGGGGTTCCGAGCTGTTTTTT. Amino acids: CASSEGQGGSELFF.

The chain uses TRBV5-1 and TRBJ2-3, with 8 bases that match TRBD2. Germline V lookup: CDR1 SGHRS, CDR2 YFSETQ. The CDR3 contains 15 residues. Germline trimming cut 0 bases from V and 5 bases from J; bases unmatched to any gene: 5. In DNA, the CDR3 is TGCGCCAGCAGCTTGGCCGGGACTAGTGAAGATACGCAGTATTTT. This codes for CASSLAGTSEDTQYF.